These T cell receptor beta chains were read from a single sample in a study of T cell responses to AZD1222 COVID-19 vaccine. Assay: immunoSEQ multiplex PCR; the TCRdb copy retains only in-frame clones and omits some. The sample records 65,000 to 85,000 clones, roughly 90% being singletons. The sequencing here drew on peripheral blood, taken on day 0 of AZD1222 vaccination. The receptors were sampled from an adult in good health. CDR3s include the opening cysteine and the closing phenylalanine or tryptophan. Fields, in order: J gene, clone size, V gene, D gene, CDR3 DNA, CDR3 protein. D genes are given only for firm matches. The size field is filled for only some rows; it gives once, few, many or a size class.

J: TRBJ2-3; size: -; V: TRBV25-1; D: TRBD1; DNA: TGTGCCAGCAGCGCCGACAGGGGGACAGGAGATACGCAGTATTTT; CDR3: CASSADRGTGDTQYF
J: TRBJ2-3; size: -; V: TRBV7-8; D: -; DNA: TGTGCCAGCAGGACGACTCGAGGCCGTTTGGTCGAGGGTGGGCAGCAGTATTTT; CDR3: CASRTTRGRLVEGGQQYF
J: TRBJ2-6; size: -; V: TRBV6-2/TRBV6-3; D: -; DNA: TGTGCCAGCAGTTACGTCGGCAGGGGCTACTCTGGGGCCAACGTCCTGACTTTC; CDR3: CASSYVGRGYSGANVLTF
J: TRBJ2-1; size: -; V: TRBV15; D: -; DNA: TGTGCCACCAGCAGAGATGGGTTTGAGCAGTTCTTC; CDR3: CATSRDGFEQFF
J: TRBJ1-3; size: -; V: TRBV7-8; D: -; DNA: TGTGCCAGCAGCTTAGTCGGGGGGAAGAGAAACACCATATATTTT; CDR3: CASSLVGGKRNTIYF
J: TRBJ1-4; size: -; V: TRBV19; D: -; DNA: TGTGCCAGTAGTACAGACAGGATGTCAACTAATGAAAAACTGTTTTTT; CDR3: CASSTDRMSTNEKLFF
J: TRBJ2-7; size: -; V: TRBV20-1; D: TRBD1; DNA: TGCAGTGCTAGTACATGGGGACAGGGGACTTACGAGCAGTACTTC; CDR3: CSASTWGQGTYEQYF
J: TRBJ1-4; size: -; V: TRBV7-2; D: -; DNA: TGTGCCAGCAGCCCCCCCGGGACAATAAATGAAAAACTGTTTTTT; CDR3: CASSPPGTINEKLFF
J: TRBJ2-7; size: -; V: TRBV5-6; D: TRBD1; DNA: TGTGCCAGTGGGACAGGGAACTACGAGCAGTACTTC; CDR3: CASGTGNYEQYF
J: TRBJ1-5; size: -; V: TRBV11-2; D: -; DNA: TGTGCCAGCAGCTTAGGTCTCAATCAGCCCCAGCATTTT; CDR3: CASSLGLNQPQHF
J: TRBJ2-5; size: -; V: TRBV7-3; D: -; DNA: TGTGCCAGCAGCCCCACTTCAGAGGAGACCCAGTACTTC; CDR3: CASSPTSEETQYF
J: TRBJ1-6; size: -; V: TRBV4-1; D: -; DNA: TGCGCCAGCAGCCAAGGGCCGGGAAATTATGATTCACCCCTCCACTTT; CDR3: CASSQGPGNYDSPLHF
J: TRBJ1-6; size: -; V: TRBV6-5; D: -; DNA: TGTGCCAGCAACCAAGGACGGATCTATAATTCACCCCTCCACTTT; CDR3: CASNQGRIYNSPLHF
J: TRBJ2-1; size: -; V: TRBV19; D: -; DNA: TGTGCCAGTAGTATAGAGTACGGGAGAACCTACAATGAGCAGTTCTTC; CDR3: CASSIEYGRTYNEQFF
J: TRBJ1-4; size: once; V: TRBV5-1; D: -; DNA: TGCGCCAGCAGCCTTGACAGGAGTAATGAAAAACTGTTTTTT; CDR3: CASSLDRSNEKLFF
J: TRBJ2-2; size: -; V: TRBV6-4; D: TRBD1; DNA: TGTGCCAGCAGTGAGGAACAGGGGAGCGGGGAGCTGTTTTTT; CDR3: CASSEEQGSGELFF
J: TRBJ2-3; size: -; V: TRBV11-2; D: -; DNA: TGTGCCAGCAGCATCACAGGAGGACCCTACACAGATACGCAGTATTTT; CDR3: CASSITGGPYTDTQYF
J: TRBJ1-6; size: once; V: TRBV10-3; D: -; DNA: TGTGCCATCAGCCGAGGACAGAACTATAATTCACCCCTCCACTTT; CDR3: CAISRGQNYNSPLHF
J: TRBJ1-4; size: -; V: TRBV5-4; D: TRBD1; DNA: TGTGCCAGCAGCGGGACCACAGGGGAAATAAATGAAAAACTGTTTTTT; CDR3: CASSGTTGEINEKLFF
J: TRBJ1-5; size: -; V: TRBV6-6; D: -; DNA: TGTGCCAGCAGTTACGGGCTCGTGGGCCAGCCCCAGCATTTT; CDR3: CASSYGLVGQPQHF
J: TRBJ2-7; size: -; V: TRBV5-6; D: TRBD1; DNA: TGTGCCAGCGCCCCCGGGACAGGGGCCCACTCCTACGAGCAGTACTTC; CDR3: CASAPGTGAHSYEQYF
J: TRBJ2-7; size: -; V: TRBV27; D: TRBD2; DNA: TGTGCCAGCAGTTTAGGAGGGGAGGGCTACGAGCAGTACTTC; CDR3: CASSLGGEGYEQYF
J: TRBJ1-6; size: -; V: TRBV28; D: TRBD1; DNA: TGTGCCAGCACAGACCTACGGACAGGCGATAATTCACCCCTCCACTTT; CDR3: CASTDLRTGDNSPLHF
J: TRBJ1-6; size: -; V: TRBV28; D: -; DNA: TGTGCCAGCAGTCCCCCTACGGGCGGAGGTAATTCACCCCTCCACTTT; CDR3: CASSPPTGGGNSPLHF
J: TRBJ2-5; size: -; V: TRBV11-2; D: TRBD1; DNA: TGTGCCAGCAGCTTAGATCCGGCAGGGGGGACCCAGTACTTC; CDR3: CASSLDPAGGTQYF
J: TRBJ1-4; size: -; V: TRBV19; D: -; DNA: TGTGCCAGCCAGGACAGCGATGCAACTAATGAAAAACTGTTTTTT; CDR3: CASQDSDATNEKLFF
J: TRBJ1-1; size: -; V: TRBV9; D: -; DNA: TGTGCCAGCAGCGTAGACAGGGCGAACACTGAAGCTTTCTTT; CDR3: CASSVDRANTEAFF
J: TRBJ2-1; size: -; V: TRBV5-1; D: -; DNA: TGCGCCAGCAGCTTGGGGCAGGCCTCCTACAATGAGCAGTTCTTC; CDR3: CASSLGQASYNEQFF
J: TRBJ2-3; size: -; V: TRBV5-1; D: -; DNA: TGCGCCAGCAGCTTATTGTCCGGGACGCCCACAGATACGCAGTATTTT; CDR3: CASSLLSGTPTDTQYF
J: TRBJ1-5; size: once; V: TRBV19; D: -; DNA: TGTGCCAGTACCTCCAGACAGGCCAGCAATCAGCCCCAGCATTTT; CDR3: CASTSRQASNQPQHF
J: TRBJ1-5; size: -; V: TRBV6-1; D: -; DNA: TGTGCCAGCAGTGAAGGGATGACAGCCTTCTTATATAGCAATCAGCCCCAGCATTTT; CDR3: CASSEGMTAFLYSNQPQHF
J: TRBJ2-7; size: -; V: TRBV10-3; D: TRBD2; DNA: TGTGCCAGCAGGCTAGCGGGGGAGGGCTACGAGCAGTACTTC; CDR3: CASRLAGEGYEQYF
J: TRBJ2-2; size: -; V: TRBV30; D: TRBD2; DNA: TGTGCCTGGTTCGGCGGGGGGGCTTACGGGGAGCTGTTTTTT; CDR3: CAWFGGGAYGELFF
J: TRBJ1-2; size: -; V: TRBV5-6; D: -; DNA: TGTGCCAGCAGCTTCCCACCCGACCCCCGGAGTTCTTATGGCTACACCTTC; CDR3: CASSFPPDPRSSYGYTF
J: TRBJ2-1; size: -; V: TRBV5-1; D: -; DNA: TGCGCCAGCAGCGAACAGGGTTTAGGGAATGAGCAGTTCTTC; CDR3: CASSEQGLGNEQFF
J: TRBJ2-1; size: -; V: TRBV20-1; D: TRBD1; DNA: TGCAGTGCTAGTGGGACAGGGGTTTACAATGAGCAGTTCTTC; CDR3: CSASGTGVYNEQFF
J: TRBJ2-2; size: -; V: TRBV7-2; D: TRBD2; DNA: TGTGCCAGCAGCCGGGGTGCTAGCGGGGAGAACACCGGGGAGCTGTTTTTT; CDR3: CASSRGASGENTGELFF
J: TRBJ2-3; size: -; V: TRBV27; D: -; DNA: TGTGCCACCATGGTGGGGGGAGATACGCAGTATTTT; CDR3: CATMVGGDTQYF
J: TRBJ1-5; size: -; V: TRBV28; D: -; DNA: TGTGCCACCATGACCGCTCAGGGTTTCAATCAGCCCCAGCATTTT; CDR3: CATMTAQGFNQPQHF
J: TRBJ2-7; size: -; V: TRBV6-1; D: TRBD2; DNA: TGTGCCAGCAGTGAAACGGGGGTGCTAGCGGGGGGCGCCTACGAGCAGTACTTC; CDR3: CASSETGVLAGGAYEQYF
J: TRBJ1-4; size: -; V: TRBV19; D: -; DNA: TGTGCCAGTAGCCGGGGTAAGAATGAAAAACTGTTTTTT; CDR3: CASSRGKNEKLFF
J: TRBJ1-3; size: -; V: TRBV4-1; D: -; DNA: TGCGCCAGCAGCCAAGATATAAGCGGGGGCAACACTGGAAACACCATATATTTT; CDR3: CASSQDISGGNTGNTIYF
J: TRBJ2-7; size: -; V: TRBV2; D: TRBD2; DNA: TGTGCCAGCAGCCTAGCGGGGATCACCTACGAGCAGTACTTC; CDR3: CASSLAGITYEQYF
J: TRBJ2-1; size: -; V: TRBV11-2; D: TRBD2; DNA: TGTGCCAGCAGCTTAGTTGAGCGGGGGGGATACAATGAGCAGTTCTTC; CDR3: CASSLVERGGYNEQFF
J: TRBJ2-1; size: -; V: TRBV4-1; D: TRBD2; DNA: TGCGCCAGCAGCACTCCGGGACTAGCGGGGGGGATCTACAATGAGCAGTTCTTC; CDR3: CASSTPGLAGGIYNEQFF
J: TRBJ2-1; size: -; V: TRBV27; D: -; DNA: TGTGCCAGCAGTGGGGACGGGGACTCCCTTAATGAGCAGTTCTTC; CDR3: CASSGDGDSLNEQFF
J: TRBJ2-1; size: -; V: TRBV19; D: -; DNA: TGTGCCAGTAGTACAACTCCGGGCCCAGTAATTCCGGCTGAGCAGTTCTTC; CDR3: CASSTTPGPVIPAEQFF
J: TRBJ2-7; size: -; V: TRBV27; D: -; DNA: TGTGCCAGCAGTTTGCAGGGGTACGAGCAGTACTTC; CDR3: CASSLQGYEQYF
J: TRBJ1-5; size: -; V: TRBV7-2; D: -; DNA: TGTGCCAGCGCCCCCGGGGGGCAGCCCAATCAGCCCCAGCATTTT; CDR3: CASAPGGQPNQPQHF
J: TRBJ1-4; size: -; V: TRBV9; D: -; DNA: TGTGCCAGCAGCATACAAGGGGGGAAGGGTGAAAAACTGTTTTTT; CDR3: CASSIQGGKGEKLFF
J: TRBJ1-2; size: -; V: TRBV7-9; D: TRBD1; DNA: TGTGCCAGCAGCTCCGACAGGGTCTATGGCTACACCTTC; CDR3: CASSSDRVYGYTF
J: TRBJ1-2; size: -; V: TRBV28; D: -; DNA: TGTGCCAGCAGTCTAAATCCGGGTGGCTATGGCTACACCTTC; CDR3: CASSLNPGGYGYTF
J: TRBJ1-1; size: once; V: TRBV9; D: -; DNA: TGTGCCAGCAGCGTAGGTCAGTTGAACACTGAAGCTTTCTTT; CDR3: CASSVGQLNTEAFF
J: TRBJ2-6; size: -; V: TRBV30; D: -; DNA: TGTGCCTGGGGAAGGTATTCTGGGGCCAACGTCCTGACTTTC; CDR3: CAWGRYSGANVLTF
J: TRBJ2-1; size: -; V: TRBV3-1/TRBV3-2; D: TRBD2; DNA: TGTGCCAGCAGCCAAGATGGTAGCCGACTAGCGGGGGGCAATGAGCAGTTCTTC; CDR3: CASSQDGSRLAGGNEQFF
J: TRBJ2-3; size: -; V: TRBV11-2; D: -; DNA: TGTGCCAGCAGCCTCGGAGATACGCAGTATTTT; CDR3: CASSLGDTQYF
J: TRBJ1-3; size: -; V: TRBV5-1; D: TRBD1; DNA: TGCGCCAGCAGCCGAACCGACAGGGCAACTGGAAACACCATATATTTT; CDR3: CASSRTDRATGNTIYF
J: TRBJ2-5; size: -; V: TRBV7-2; D: -; DNA: TGTGCCAGCAGCTTCAGTGGCGGAGAGACCCAGTACTTC; CDR3: CASSFSGGETQYF
J: TRBJ2-2; size: once; V: TRBV30; D: TRBD1; DNA: TGTGCCTGGAGTGTACTTCCACAGGGGGGCTCCGGGGAGCTGTTTTTT; CDR3: CAWSVLPQGGSGELFF